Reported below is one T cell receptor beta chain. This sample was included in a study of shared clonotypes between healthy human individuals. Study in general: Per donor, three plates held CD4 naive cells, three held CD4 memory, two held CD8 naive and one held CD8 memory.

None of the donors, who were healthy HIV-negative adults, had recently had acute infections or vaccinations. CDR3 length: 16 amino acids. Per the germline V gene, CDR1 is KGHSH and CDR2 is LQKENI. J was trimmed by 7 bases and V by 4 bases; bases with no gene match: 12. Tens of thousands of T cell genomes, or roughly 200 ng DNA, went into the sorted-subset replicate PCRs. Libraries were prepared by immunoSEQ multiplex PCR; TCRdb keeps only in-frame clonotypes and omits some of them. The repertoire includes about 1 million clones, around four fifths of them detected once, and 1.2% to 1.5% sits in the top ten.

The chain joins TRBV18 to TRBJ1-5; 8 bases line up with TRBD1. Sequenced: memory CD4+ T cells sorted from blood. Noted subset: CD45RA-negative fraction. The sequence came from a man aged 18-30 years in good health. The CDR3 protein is CASSLGATGADQPQHF. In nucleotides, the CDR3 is TGTGCCAGCTCACTAGGGGCGACAGGGGCGGACCAGCCCCAGCATTTT. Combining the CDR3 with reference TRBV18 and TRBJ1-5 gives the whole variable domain NAGVMQNPRHLVRRRGQEARLRCSPMKGHSHVYWYRQLPEEGLKFMVYLQKENIIDESGMPKERFSAEFPKEGPSILRIQQVVRGDSAAYFCASSLGATGADQPQHFGDGTRLSIL.